This T cell receptor beta chain was observed in a study of shared clonotypes between healthy human individuals. From CD4+ cells came CD45RA+ naive and CD45RA-negative memory subsets. The assay was carried out at the deep level. Per sorted-subset replicate PCR, input was roughly 200 ng DNA, representing roughly 29,000 T cell genomes. Here immunoSEQ multiplex PCR was the method, and the copy in TCRdb shows in-frame clones only, minus some. This table holds about 2.4 million clones, 93% found once. The CDR3 runs 14 residues. Germline V lookup: CDR1 ENHRY, CDR2 SYGVKD. The V gene lost 6 bases and the J gene lost 6 bases, with 17 bases spanning the gap.

The receptor's source is a man between 18 and 29 years old in good health. Some clones in this sample may be carry-over from other donors' samples. The chain joins TRBV10-3 to TRBJ1-1, with a weak D call TRBD1 (5 bases). Sequencing used naive CD4+ T cells from PBMCs. As to subset: CD45RA+ positively selected. The CDR3 DNA reads as TGTGCCATCAGGGTAAGGGATCAGGGCGCTGAAGCTTTCTTT. Protein sequence: CAIRVRDQGAEAFF.